The subject of this entry is one T cell receptor beta chain. Its cognate antigen is unknown. This CDR3 is built from 13 residues. Germline V CDR1 and CDR2: MNHNY, SVGAGI (reference sequence). With 11 bases removed from V and 4 bases from J, the gap between germline ends came to 17 bases. The authors reverse transcribed about 0.45 to 1 ug RNA with random hexamers. Amplification of TCR beta CDR3 spanned 54 Vbeta and 13 Jbeta via immunoSEQ multiplex PCR. TCRdb recomputed calls from the immunoSEQ multiplex PCR reads with MiXCR, one row per CDR3 protein. The data show hundreds of thousands of distinct CDR3 sequences, with less than 95% seen just once and 0.15% held by the top ten. These data are taken from a study of CD8 T cells in Susac syndrome. The overall study: Patients with Susac syndrome had blood drawn and were at that point therapy-naive, on corticosteroids, or on intravenous immunoglobulin alone. Regarding the study as a whole: As the study acknowledged, the number of individuals in its TCR sequencing and HLA analysis was relatively small.

The chain employs TRBV6-6 and TRBJ2-5; no clear D. The source is a human donor with Susac syndrome. Sequencing was performed on CD4+ T cells from PBMCs. CDR3 bases: TGTGCCGCCCGACAAGTGGATATAGAGACCCAGTACTTC. Translating it yields CAARQVDIETQYF.